Included here is one T cell receptor (beta chain) sequence, with context. This clonotype was counted ten times or more. The target of this receptor is not known. The record has no base qualities; no much larger clone is one base away. CDR1 and CDR2 (LNHNV, YYDKDF) derive from the germline V gene (reference sequence). Trimming accounts for 0 bases at V and 5 bases at J, while the number of junction bases matched to no gene is 8. Including cysteine and phenylalanine, the CDR3 has 16 amino acids. Only CDR3 DNA remains: 48 bases, in frame from the first base. This entry comes from a study of early T cells in non-severe SARS-CoV-2 infection (TCRdb year 2021). As for the study more broadly: Because TCR sequencing was done on bulk RNA from unsorted whole blood, the alpha and beta chains could not be paired. The full study reports these points: VDJdb matching was skewed toward anti-spike CD8 responses and likely underestimated virus-specific expansions, missing private and CD4 specificities.

The study was a case-control design nested within a healthcare worker cohort in London, UK, with weekly nasopharyngeal swab PCR tests and blood sampling. Healthcare workers were recruited during the week of the UK lockdown, between 23 and 31 March 2020, and followed weekly for up to roughly 15 weeks. The library was produced with 5' RACE. Sequenced using a NextSeq 500. To correct for sequencing error and PCR bias, the TCR library protocol tagged individual cDNA molecules with unique molecular identifiers. Both TCR alpha and beta chains were sequenced, and tight co-correlation was observed between alpha and beta sequence abundances in each sample. The original methods were these. Decombinator V4 was used to perform V gene, J gene and CDR3 annotation of TCR sequences. Expanded TCRs were defined as changing significantly between any two time points under a Poisson model with p below 0.0001. TCR abundances were normalised to the total number of TCRs sequenced in each sample and reported as counts per million. MAIT TCRs were defined by TRAV1-2 paired with TRAJ12, TRAJ20 or TRAJ33, and iNKT TCRs by TRAV10 paired with TRAJ18. VDJdb, accessed 1 November 2021, was searched for CMV, EBV and SARS-CoV-2 annotated TCRs, excluding TCRs annotated for multiple antigens. Using fastp at Q25 and MiXCR, TCRdb reprocessed the public reads and kept productive beta chains. Entries are consolidated by CDR3 protein sequence, retaining the most common genes and DNA. These V and J calls are TCRdb output, not the study's own analysis. The sample profile shows 45,000 to 55,000 distinct CDR3 sequences; around 10% of them were found once. About 8.6% of the sample comes from the top ten.

This receptor chain uses TRBV15 and TRBJ1-1, with 8 bases in between that match TRBD1. The TCR originated in an adult who was a healthcare worker with PCR-confirmed SARS-CoV-2 infection or an uninfected control (not recorded which). Specimen: whole blood. DNA sequence: TGTGCCACCAGCAGAGAGATCGACAGGGGAAGGACTGAAGCTTTCTTT. It is translated as CATSREIDRGRTEAFF. Extended through the reference TRBV15 and TRBJ1-1 proteins, this CDR3 yields the full variable domain: DAMVIQNPRYQVTQFGKPVTLSCSQTLNHNVMYWYQQKSSQAPKLLFHYYDKDFNNEADTPDNFQSRRPNTSFCFLDIRSPGLGDTAMYLCATSREIDRGRTEAFFGQGTRLTVV.